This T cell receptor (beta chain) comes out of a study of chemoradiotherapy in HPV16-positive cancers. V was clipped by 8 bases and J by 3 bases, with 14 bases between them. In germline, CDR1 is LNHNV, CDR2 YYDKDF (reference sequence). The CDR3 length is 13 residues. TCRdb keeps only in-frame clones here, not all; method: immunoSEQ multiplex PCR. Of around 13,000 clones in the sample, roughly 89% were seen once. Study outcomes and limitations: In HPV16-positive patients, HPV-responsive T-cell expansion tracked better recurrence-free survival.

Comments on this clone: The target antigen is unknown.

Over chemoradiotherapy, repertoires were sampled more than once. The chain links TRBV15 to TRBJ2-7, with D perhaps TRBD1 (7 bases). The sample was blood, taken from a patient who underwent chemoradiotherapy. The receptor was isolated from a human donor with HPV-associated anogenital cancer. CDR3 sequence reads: CATGGDSFYEQYF. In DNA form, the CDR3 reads TGTGCCACCGGAGGGGACAGCTTCTACGAGCAGTACTTC.